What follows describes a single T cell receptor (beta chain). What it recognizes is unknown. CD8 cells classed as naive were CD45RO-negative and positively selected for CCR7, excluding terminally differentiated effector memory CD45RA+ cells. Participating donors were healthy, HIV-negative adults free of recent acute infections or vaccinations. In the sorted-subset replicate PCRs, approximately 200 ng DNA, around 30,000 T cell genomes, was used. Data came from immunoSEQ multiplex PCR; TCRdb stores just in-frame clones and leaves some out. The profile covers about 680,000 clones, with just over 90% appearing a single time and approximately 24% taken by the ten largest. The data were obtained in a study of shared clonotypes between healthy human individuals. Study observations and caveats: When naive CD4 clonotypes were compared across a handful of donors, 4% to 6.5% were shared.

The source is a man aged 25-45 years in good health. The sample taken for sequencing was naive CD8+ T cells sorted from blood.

The CDR3 reads CASSLELAGATDTQYF. In nucleotides, the CDR3 is TGTGCCAGCAGCTTAGAACTAGCGGGAGCAACAGATACGCAGTATTTT. The chain is built from TRBV11-2 and TRBJ2-3; TRBD2 matches at 11 bases. The germline V gene encodes CDR1 SGHAT and CDR2 FQNNGV. V shed 0 bases, J shed 3 bases, and the junction held 2 bases outside the gene matches. The CDR3 extends over 16 amino acids.